The entry below gives a single TCR beta chain sequence along with its context. Its target is unknown. The data were obtained in a study of T cells in Graves' hyperthyroidism and ophthalmopathy. On the study more broadly: Peripheral blood sampling occurred at initial diagnosis, before any treatment. Study-level points and caveats: Within blood appeared most thyroid clonotypes that had expanded above 0.001.

The study enrolled patients aged 18 to 65 with newly diagnosed hyperthyroidism of under 2 months' duration. The study left out patients who had uncontrolled infection, other autoimmune disease, pregnancy or lactation. RNA transcripts provided the source from which TCR beta CDR3 regions were amplified. Using the HTBI primer set, a first-round RT-PCR was run on the TCR CDR3. Via MiXCR, TCRdb re-called the multiplex PCR reads, giving one row per CDR3 protein. The table has hundreds of thousands of distinct CDR3 sequences, approximately 36% seen once; the top ten hold around a third. Germline values: CDR1 LNHNV, CDR2 YYDKDF (reference sequence). The CDR3 covers 13 residues. The V end was cut by 3 bases, the J end by 2 bases, with 7 bases between.

The source is a woman aged 35 to 49 with Graves' hyperthyroidism. Material for sequencing was blood. The chain is built from TRBV15 and TRBJ1-2; the D gene is possibly TRBD1 (5 bases). The CDR3 loop reads CATSSGDNYGYTF. The CDR3 coding sequence is TGTGCCACCAGCAGTGGGGACAACTATGGCTACACCTTC. Supplemented by reference TRBV15 and TRBJ1-2, the full variable domain reads DAMVIQNPRYQVTQFGKPVTLSCSQTLNHNVMYWYQQKSSQAPKLLFHYYDKDFNNEADTPDNFQSRRPNTSFCFLDIRSPGLGDTAMYLCATSSGDNYGYTFGSGTRLTVV.